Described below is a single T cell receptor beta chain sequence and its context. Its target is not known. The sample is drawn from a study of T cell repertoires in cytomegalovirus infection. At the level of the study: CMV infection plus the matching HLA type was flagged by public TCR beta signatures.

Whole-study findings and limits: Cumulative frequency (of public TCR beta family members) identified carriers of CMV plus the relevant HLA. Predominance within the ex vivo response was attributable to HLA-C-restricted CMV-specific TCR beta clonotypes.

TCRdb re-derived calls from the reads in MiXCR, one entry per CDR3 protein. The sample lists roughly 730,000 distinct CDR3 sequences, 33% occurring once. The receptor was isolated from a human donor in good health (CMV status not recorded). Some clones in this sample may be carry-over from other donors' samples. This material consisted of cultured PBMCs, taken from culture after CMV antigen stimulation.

The CDR3 DNA is TGTGCCAGTAGTATAGAGACGCATTCACCCCTCCACTTT. Its protein is CASSIETHSPLHF. The chain couples TRBV19 to TRBJ1-6; no clear D. The CDR3 is made up of 13 amino acids. The germline V and J ends were trimmed by 0 bases and 8 bases, with 5 bases remaining between them. CDR1 LNHDA and CDR2 SQIVND come from the germline V gene (reference sequence).